Sequencing of this TCR beta chain was carried out in a study of shared clonotypes between healthy human individuals. The CDR3 is made up of 14 amino acids. Only CD45RO-negative cells positively selected for CCR7 counted as naive CD8 cells, so terminally differentiated effector memory CD45RA+ cells were excluded. Remarks on this clone: The target antigen is unknown.

Overall study results and limits: Sharing across four donors was highest in naive CD4 (around 5%) and lowest in memory CD8 (about 0.4%).

A deep-level run was used for the assay. Measured with immunoSEQ multiplex PCR; TCRdb has only the in-frame clones, and not every one. The top ten clones hold approximately 0.1% of a sample with hundreds of thousands of clones, 90% to 97% of them seen once. The V and J genes are TRBV21-1 and TRBJ1-2; the table's D call, TRBD1, has no DNA check behind it. TRBV21-1 counts as a pseudogene. The TCR comes from a woman aged 30 to 39 in good health. Sequenced sample: naive CD8+ T cells sorted from blood. The CDR3 coding sequence is TGTGCCAGCAGCAAGGGACAGAGCCACTATGGCTACACCTTC. This gives the protein CASSKGQSHYGYTF.